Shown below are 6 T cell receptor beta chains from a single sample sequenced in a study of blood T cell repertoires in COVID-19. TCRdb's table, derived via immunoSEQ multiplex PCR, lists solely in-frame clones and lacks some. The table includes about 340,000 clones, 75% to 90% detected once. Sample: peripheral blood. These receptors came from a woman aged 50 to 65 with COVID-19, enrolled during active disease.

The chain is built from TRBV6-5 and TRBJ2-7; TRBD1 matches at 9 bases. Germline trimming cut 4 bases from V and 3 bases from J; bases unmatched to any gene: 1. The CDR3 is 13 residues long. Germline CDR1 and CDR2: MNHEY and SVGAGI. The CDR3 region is CASSWDRVYEQYF. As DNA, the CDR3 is TGTGCCAGCAGTTGGGACAGGGTCTACGAGCAGTACTTC.

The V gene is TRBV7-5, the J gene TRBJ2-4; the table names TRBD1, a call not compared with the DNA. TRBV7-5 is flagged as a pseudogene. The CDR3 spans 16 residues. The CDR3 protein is CARSFPVKGAKNIQYF. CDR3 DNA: TGTGCCAGAAGCTTCCCCGTTAAGGGGGCCAAAAACATTCAGTACTTC.

The CDR3 loop is CASSLAGTINYEQYF. The CDR3 coding sequence is TGTGCCAGCAGCTTAGCCGGGACAATCAACTACGAGCAGTACTTC. V and J are TRBV11-3 and TRBJ2-7, with D perhaps matching TRBD1 (6 bases). Trimming shortened V by 1 base and J by 3 bases, and 13 bases separated the two germline ends. CDR1 and CDR2 from the germline V gene are SGHNT and YENEEA. The CDR3 runs to 15 residues.

CDR3 sequence reads: CASRLGGYGYTF. CDR3 nucleotides: TGTGCCAGCCGGCTAGGGGGATATGGCTACACCTTC. The rearrangement links TRBV6-5 to TRBJ1-2, with D possibly being TRBD1 (6 bases). Germline V CDR1 and CDR2: MNHEY, SVGAGI. The CDR3 spans 12 residues. The V end lost 8 bases, the J end lost 5 bases, and 12 bases lay between the germline ends.

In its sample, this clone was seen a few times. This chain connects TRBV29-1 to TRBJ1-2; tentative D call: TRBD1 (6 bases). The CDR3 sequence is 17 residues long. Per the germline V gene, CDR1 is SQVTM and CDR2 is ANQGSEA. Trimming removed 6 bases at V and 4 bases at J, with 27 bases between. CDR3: CSVIPSGQTHSSYGYTF. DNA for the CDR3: TGCAGCGTCATCCCATCGGGACAAACGCACTCTAGCTATGGCTACACCTTC.

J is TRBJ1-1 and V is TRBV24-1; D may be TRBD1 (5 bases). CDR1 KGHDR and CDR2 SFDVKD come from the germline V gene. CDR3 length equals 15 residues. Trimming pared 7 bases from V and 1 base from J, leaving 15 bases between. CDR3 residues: CATRGGTTKNTEAFF. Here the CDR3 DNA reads TGTGCCACCAGAGGAGGGACGACAAAGAACACTGAAGCTTTCTTT.